The rows below give T cell receptor beta chains drawn from one sample of a study of CXCR3-negative and CXCR3-positive naive CD8 T cells. Reprocessing the 5' RACE reads, TCRdb reports a single entry for every CDR3 protein and omits DNA. Recorded for this sample: about 58,000 distinct CDR3 sequences. The specimen was naive CXCR3- CD8+ T cells from blood. The receptors come from a human donor in good health. Some clones in this sample may be carry-over from other donors' samples. Each CDR3 is given with its conserved first and last residue. Fields, in order: J gene, V gene, CDR3 protein.

>TRBJ2-1|TRBV4-3
CASSQATGFGSYNEQFF
>TRBJ2-7|TRBV7-2
CASSSNSYEQYF
>TRBJ1-3|TRBV7-6
CASSLRTGPSGNTICF
>TRBJ2-3|TRBV29-1
CSVDTTDTQYF
>TRBJ2-1|TRBV7-9
CASSPRVGGLSSYNEQFF
>TRBJ2-5|TRBV3-1
CASRGGTSGGASIVQETQYF
>TRBJ1-1|TRBV9
CASSVTGDRVGITEAFF
>TRBJ1-2|TRBV20-1
CSARDRGETHYGYTF
>TRBJ2-1|TRBV15
CATSKTRSYNEQFF
>TRBJ1-1|TRBV29-1
CSVEALSRRGGGLNTEAFF
>TRBJ2-1|TRBV7-3
CASSPSDSYNEQFF
>TRBJ2-4|TRBV28
CASSSRSPTNIQYF
>TRBJ2-3|TRBV4-2
CASTPAGGPRTDTQYF
>TRBJ2-7|TRBV28
CASTTPTYEQYF
>TRBJ2-7|TRBV29-1
CSVEGVMGGDVYEQYF
>TRBJ2-7|TRBV28
CASTRDREVYEQYF
>TRBJ2-1|TRBV14
CASSQVYNEQFF
>TRBJ2-1|TRBV14
CASSQEPLAGSFGEQFF
>TRBJ2-7|TRBV5-1
CASSPGGRGPEQYF
>TRBJ2-5|TRBV27
CASSLGGGGETQYF
>TRBJ2-7|TRBV2
CASSTRGSWEQYF
>TRBJ1-1|TRBV27
CASRAFWENTEAFF
>TRBJ2-7|TRBV20-1
CSARESLLPYEQYF
>TRBJ2-5|TRBV5-5
CASSLWVTGYQETQYF
>TRBJ2-2|TRBV21-1
CASLGGDPAEPGELFF
>TRBJ2-2|TRBV29-1
CSVTPRSGNTGELFF
>TRBJ2-7|TRBV10-3
CAISEGDSSYEQYF
>TRBJ2-4|TRBV7-9
CASSLSIGLAKNIQYF
>TRBJ1-5|TRBV28
CASSRGRGNQPQHF
>TRBJ2-5|TRBV4-2
CASSRGLAQETQYF
>TRBJ1-2|TRBV14
CASSQPGLGYGYTF
>TRBJ1-4|TRBV12-3/TRBV12-4
CASSSDSRINEKLFF
>TRBJ1-1|TRBV30
CALGVGSSTEAFF
>TRBJ1-2|TRBV7-9
CASSLGNNYGYTF
>TRBJ2-7|TRBV11-3
CASSLGSGSGEQYF
>TRBJ2-7|TRBV7-9
CASSPDLQSFPYEQYF
>TRBJ1-1|TRBV20-1
CSARDTRNTEAFF
>TRBJ2-7|TRBV29-1
CSVRGGLSYEQYF
>TRBJ2-7|TRBV4-3
CASSPGMAYEQYF
>TRBJ2-5|TRBV12-3/TRBV12-4
CASSGGVRGAGDQETQYF
>TRBJ2-2|TRBV29-1
CSVEDPDRAHTGELFF